The clone carrying this T cell receptor (beta chain) was picked up many times. This CDR3 is 12 amino acids long. The germline gives CDR1 MNHEY, CDR2 SVGEGT. Between the trimmed V and J ends, which lost 6 bases and 11 bases, there was a span of 16 bases. The library had UMIs added by 3' ligation of an oligonucleotide to TCR cDNA. Input was about 1 to 1000 ng of DNase-treated total RNA without cell sorting. The data derive from a study of naive and memory T cell subsets. Four PCR rounds used nested alpha and beta constant region primers plus the SP2 primer. TCRdb re-derived calls from the 5' RACE reads in MiXCR, one entry per CDR3 protein. The data contain 56,000 or so distinct CDR3 sequences, around 8% of them singletons.

The gene calls are TRBV6-2 or TRBV6-3 and TRBJ1-1; D gene uncertain. The source is a female donor in good health. The CDR3 protein is CASSPLGSQAFF. The CDR3 DNA is TGTGCCAGCAGCCCTCTGGGCTCGCAGGCTTTCTTT.